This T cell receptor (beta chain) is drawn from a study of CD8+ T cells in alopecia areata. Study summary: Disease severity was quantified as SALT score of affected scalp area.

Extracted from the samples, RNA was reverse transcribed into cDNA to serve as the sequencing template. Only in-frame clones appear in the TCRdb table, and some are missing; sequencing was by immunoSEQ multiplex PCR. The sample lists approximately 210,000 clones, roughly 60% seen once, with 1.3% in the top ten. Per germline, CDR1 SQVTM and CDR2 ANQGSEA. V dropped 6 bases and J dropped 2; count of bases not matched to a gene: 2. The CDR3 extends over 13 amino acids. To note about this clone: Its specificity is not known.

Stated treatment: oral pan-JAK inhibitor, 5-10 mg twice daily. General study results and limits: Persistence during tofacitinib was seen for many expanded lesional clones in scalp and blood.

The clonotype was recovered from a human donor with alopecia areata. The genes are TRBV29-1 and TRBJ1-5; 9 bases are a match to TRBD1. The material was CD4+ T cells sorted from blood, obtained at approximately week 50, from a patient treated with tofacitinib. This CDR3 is CSVRDRGNQPQHF. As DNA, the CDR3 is TGCAGCGTCCGGGACAGGGGCAATCAGCCCCAGCATTTT.